This T cell receptor (beta chain) appears in the sequencing data of a study of cytomegalovirus exposure and HLA in healthy donors. Overall study findings and caveats: Most likely, a cluster of highly shared sequence variants arose as a sequencing artifact. A list of 150 to 200 TCR beta chains associated with cytomegalovirus was given. Presence/absence analyses treated sequencing depth as roughly uniform across donors.

Notes on this clone: The antigen is not known.

The PCR made use of 60 Vbeta and 13 Jbeta primers. In the original analysis: In a later analysis, about 11 million of some 80 million unique beta chains occurred in at least two donors. Data came from immunoSEQ multiplex PCR; TCRdb stores just in-frame clones and leaves some out. The V and J calls and clone size were taken over from that table, and D and trimming were inferred from the DNA. The sample lists roughly 150,000 clones; around 84% were seen once. What was sequenced was PBMCs. This clonotype was sampled from a man younger than 45 in good health and CMV-seropositive.

CDR3: CASSVGAPAVTGDTIYF. The CDR3 DNA is TGTGCCAGCAGCGTAGGAGCCCCGGCAGTAACCGGGGACACCATATATTTT. The rearrangement joins TRBV9 to TRBJ1-3, with D uncertain. Deletions cut 0 bases from V and 8 bases from J, with 21 bases between. CDR1 is SGDLS, CDR2 YYNGEE, per germline. The CDR3 is made up of 17 amino acids.